This T cell receptor (beta chain) was obtained from a study of spatial heterogeneity in lung cancer. Every molecule of TCR cDNA had its own unique molecular identifier. TCRdb passed the 5' RACE reads through MiXCR, listing each CDR3 protein once. The sample has about 9,600 distinct CDR3 sequences, roughly 6% seen once. Many counts were recorded for this clonotype. What it binds is unknown. As to time point: sample taken at primary tumor resection. Unsorted whole RNA from tumor, nontumor lung or frozen PBMC underwent sequencing. Germline assignment: CDR1 MDHEN and CDR2 SYDVKM. With 4 bases clipped from V and 6 bases from J, the junction kept 5 bases outside the gene matches. This CDR3 has 14 amino acids. Study-wide points: Counts of expanded alpha and beta TCRs within tumors tracked the tumor nonsynonymous mutation count.

The chain is built from TRBV28 and TRBJ2-2; 7 nucleotides match TRBD1. Here the sequenced sample was lung tumor tissue, taken at surgery. This receptor was identified in a male donor with early-stage non-small cell lung cancer. The CDR3 coding sequence is TGTGCCAGCAGTTCAGGGGGTGTCCCCGGGGAGCTGTTTTTT. It specifies CASSSGGVPGELFF.